This T cell receptor (beta chain) was identified during a study of regulatory T cells in long-lasting Graves disease. Through Arm-PCR of CDR3 regions and iRepertoire HTBI primers, TCR beta libraries were built. A single record per CDR3 protein comes from TCRdb applying MiXCR to the multiplex PCR reads. The sample has 440,000 or so distinct CDR3 sequences, more than 12% seen once. Time point specified: newly diagnosed GD, antithyroid drugs for less than 3 months. PBMCs were the source of the RNA used for TCR sequencing. Notes on the study in general: Only a small sample size was used, which may have cut accuracy.

This clonotype appeared many times. Its antigen is undetermined. These data were also filed under a second study, of T cells in Graves' hyperthyroidism and ophthalmopathy. That source notes: Absence of ophthalmopathy progression within 18 months defined stable Graves' hyperthyroidism.

Specimen: peripheral blood mononuclear cells (PBMCs), collected at new diagnosis, from a patient treated with antithyroid drugs. The clonotype originates from a woman aged 25 to 45 with Graves disease.

The CDR3 nucleotides are TGTGCCAGCGGGACTAGCGGGAGCAATGAGCAGTTCTTC. Amino acids: CASGTSGSNEQFF. V and J are TRBV28 and TRBJ2-3, with TRBD2 matching 14 bases. The J call could be wrong; TRBJ2-1 is a better fit for the DNA end. CDR1 and CDR2 from the germline V gene are MDHEN and SYDVKM. The CDR3 totals 13 residues.